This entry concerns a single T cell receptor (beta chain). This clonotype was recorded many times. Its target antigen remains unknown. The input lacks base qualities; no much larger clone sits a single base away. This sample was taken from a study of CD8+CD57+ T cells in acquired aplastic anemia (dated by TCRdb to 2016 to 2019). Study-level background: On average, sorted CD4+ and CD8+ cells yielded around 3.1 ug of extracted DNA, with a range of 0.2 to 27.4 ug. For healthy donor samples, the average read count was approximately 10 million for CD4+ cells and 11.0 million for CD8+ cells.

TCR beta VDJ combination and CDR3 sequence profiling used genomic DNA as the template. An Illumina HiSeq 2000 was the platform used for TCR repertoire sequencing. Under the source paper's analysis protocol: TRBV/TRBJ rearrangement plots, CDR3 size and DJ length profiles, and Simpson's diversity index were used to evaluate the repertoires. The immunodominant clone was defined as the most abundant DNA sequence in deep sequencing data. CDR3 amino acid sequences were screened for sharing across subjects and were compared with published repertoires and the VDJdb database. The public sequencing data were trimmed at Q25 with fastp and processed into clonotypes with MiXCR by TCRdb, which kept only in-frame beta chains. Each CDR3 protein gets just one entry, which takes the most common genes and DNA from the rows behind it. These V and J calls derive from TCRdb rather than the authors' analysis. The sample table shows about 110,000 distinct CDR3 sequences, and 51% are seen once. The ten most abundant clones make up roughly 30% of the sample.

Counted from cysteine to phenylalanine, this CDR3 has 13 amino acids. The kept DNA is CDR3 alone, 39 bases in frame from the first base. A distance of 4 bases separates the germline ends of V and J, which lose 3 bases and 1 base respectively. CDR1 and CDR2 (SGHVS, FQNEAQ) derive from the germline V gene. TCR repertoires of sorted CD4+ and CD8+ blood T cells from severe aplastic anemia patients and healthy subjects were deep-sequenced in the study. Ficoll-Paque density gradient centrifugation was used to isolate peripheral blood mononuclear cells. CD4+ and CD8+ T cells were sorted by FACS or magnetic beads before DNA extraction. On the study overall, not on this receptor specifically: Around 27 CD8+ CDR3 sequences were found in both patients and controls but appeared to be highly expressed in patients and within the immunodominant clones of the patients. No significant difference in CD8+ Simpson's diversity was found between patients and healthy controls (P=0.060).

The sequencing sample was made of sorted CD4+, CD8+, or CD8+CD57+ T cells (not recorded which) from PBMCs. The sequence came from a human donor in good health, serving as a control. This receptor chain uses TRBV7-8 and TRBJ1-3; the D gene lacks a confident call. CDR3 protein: CASSLLSGNTIYF. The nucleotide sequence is TGTGCCAGCAGCTTGTTGTCTGGAAACACCATATATTTT.